The 10 T cell receptor beta chains presented below share a single source sample, sequenced in a study of T cells in narcolepsy. Profiled with immunoSEQ multiplex PCR; TCRdb holds only in-frame clones, not every one. The data hold tens of thousands of clones, with 80% to 85% observed a single time. Sequences were obtained from CD45RA- memory CD4+ T cells from PBMCs. The origin of the receptors is a human donor with narcolepsy.

The V gene is TRBV30, the J gene TRBJ2-1, with 8 bases aligning to TRBD2. Germline CDR1 reads GTSNPN; CDR2 reads SVGIG (reference sequence). V lost 4 bases, J lost 8 bases, and 7 bases stayed unmatched. This CDR3 region has 13 residues. The CDR3 DNA reads as TGTGCCTGGAAAAGCGGGAGTCGCCATGAGCAGTTCTTC. The encoded protein is CAWKSGSRHEQFF.

In its sample, this clone ranks as medium-sized. The chain uses TRBV27 and TRBJ2-6; D uncertain. The V end was cut by 5 bases, the J end by 0 bases, with 8 bases between. The germline V gene has CDR1 MNHEY and CDR2 SMNVEV (reference sequence). The CDR3 length is 15 residues. Written as DNA, the CDR3 is TGTGCCAGCAGTCCCCCGGGCTCTGGGGCCAACGTCCTGACTTTC. This sequence encodes CASSPPGSGANVLTF.

Only a few counts were recorded for this clone. At one end the junction does not follow the germline gene, possibly because of a read error. V and J are TRBV6-1 and TRBJ2-5; D assignment may be TRBD1 or TRBD2 (6 bases each). Germline V gene sequence: CDR1 MNHNS, CDR2 SASEGT. This CDR3 is built from 13 residues. This CDR3 reads CASGLGGQGTQYF. CDR3 bases: TGTGCCAGCGGACTCGGGGGACAAGGGACCCAGTACTTC.

This chain links TRBV5-4 with TRBJ1-2, with TRBD1 matching over 9 bases. This CDR3 has 15 amino acids. J lost 8 bases, V lost 1 base, and 9 bases had no gene match. Germline CDR1 and CDR2: SGHNT and YYREEE (reference sequence). CDR3 nucleotide sequence: TGTGCCAGCAGCTTGTCGGGACAGGGAGTGGAGGGCTACACCTTC. Translation gives CASSLSGQGVEGYTF.

This sequence joins TRBV9 and TRBJ2-2; D perhaps matches TRBD1 (6 bases). Per the germline V gene, CDR1 is SGDLS and CDR2 is YYNGEE. There are 14 residues in the CDR3. Between the trimmed V and J ends, which lost 7 bases and 6 bases, there was a span of 16 bases. CDR3 region: CASVQGLGAGELFF. The DNA for the CDR3 is TGTGCCAGCGTTCAGGGGCTCGGGGCCGGGGAGCTGTTTTTT.

J is TRBJ2-7 and V is TRBV9, with D tentatively TRBD1 (5 bases). The CDR3 runs 13 residues. The germline V gene encodes CDR1 SGDLS and CDR2 YYNGEE. The V end lost 4 bases, the J end lost 5 bases, and 13 bases lay between the germline ends. In DNA form, the CDR3 reads TGTGCCAGCAGCTTAAACCAGGGTGACGAGCAGTACTTC. Amino acid sequence: CASSLNQGDEQYF.

The genes are TRBV7-3 and TRBJ2-1, with D perhaps given as TRBD1 or TRBD2 (6 bases each). The CDR3 extends over 14 amino acids. The germline CDR1 and CDR2 sequences are SGHTA and FQGTGA. V was cut by 0 bases and J by 7 bases, with 10 bases left in between. The CDR3 reads CASSLTGGPNEQFF. CDR3 DNA: TGTGCCAGCAGCTTAACCGGGGGCCCGAATGAGCAGTTCTTC.

V gene TRBV19 combines with J gene TRBJ2-3; D is perhaps TRBD1 (6 bases). Trimming removed 1 base from V and 0 bases from J, with 17 bases in between. The CDR3 runs to 18 residues. CDR1 is LNHDA and CDR2 is SQIVND in the germline V gene (reference sequence). Here the CDR3 DNA reads TGTGCCAGTAGTATAGCCTCTAGGACAGTACTGAGCACAGATACGCAGTATTTT. Its translation: CASSIASRTVLSTDTQYF. Combining the CDR3 with reference TRBV19 and TRBJ2-3 gives the whole variable domain DGGITQSPKYLFRKEGQNVTLSCEQNLNHDAMYWYRQDPGQGLRLIYYSQIVNDFQKGDIAEGYSVSREKKESFPLTVTSAQKNPTAFYLCASSIASRTVLSTDTQYFGPGTRLTVL.

CDR3: CASRMRASNNEQFF. The CDR3 bases are TGTGCCAGCAGAATGAGGGCGAGTAACAATGAGCAGTTCTTC. This chain uses TRBV19 with TRBJ2-1; D is perhaps TRBD2 (5 bases). The CDR3 runs 14 residues. Germline CDR1 LNHDA, CDR2 SQIVND (reference sequence). Trimming stripped 9 bases from V and 5 bases from J, with 17 bases between. The entire variable domain, with the rest obtained from reference TRBV19 and TRBJ2-1, is as follows: DGGITQSPKYLFRKEGQNVTLSCEQNLNHDAMYWYRQDPGQGLRLIYYSQIVNDFQKGDIAEGYSVSREKKESFPLTVTSAQKNPTAFYLCASRMRASNNEQFFGPGTRLTVL.

The V gene is TRBV28, the J gene TRBJ2-7; D might be TRBD1 (6 bases). V was pared by 6 bases and J by 2 bases, with 11 bases between. Germline V gene lookup returns CDR1 MDHEN and CDR2 SYDVKM. This CDR3 spans 13 amino acids. The CDR3 spells CASRGAVTYEQYF. The CDR3, as DNA: TGTGCCAGCAGGGGGGCAGTTACCTACGAGCAGTACTTC.